Listed below are T cell receptor beta chains from one sample, sequenced in a study of T-cell memory formation after mild COVID-19. A single record per CDR3 protein comes from TCRdb applying MiXCR to the 5' RACE reads. The sample lists approximately 300,000 distinct CDR3 sequences, less than 20% seen once, with about 20% in the top ten. The sequencing sample was made of PBMCs or a T cell subset sorted from them (not recorded which). Receptor source: a man aged 18 to 29 who had mild COVID-19 (a few samples of this study predate the infection). Cell type and time point are not known. The CDR3 runs from the conserved cysteine through the conserved F or W. Fields, in order: clone size, D gene, J gene, V gene, CDR3 protein. A D gene is named only where the DNA matches it firmly. Clone size, where shown, is once, few, many, or a class for clones that have expanded.

few	NA	TRBJ1-2	TRBV5-5	CASSLSKGGDPYGYTF
NA	NA	TRBJ2-3	TRBV30	CAWSQGPTDTQYF
NA	NA	TRBJ1-5	TRBV15	CATSRDRLRPDTNYSNQPQHF
few	NA	TRBJ1-3	TRBV10-3	CAISLKDTIYF
NA	TRBD1	TRBJ1-1	TRBV27	CASSSRDRPNTEAFF
NA	TRBD1	TRBJ1-5	TRBV19	CASTSSTGASQPQHF
NA	TRBD1	TRBJ1-1	TRBV6-2/TRBV6-3	CASMIRDREMNTEAFF
NA	TRBD1	TRBJ2-3	TRBV12-5	CASGDDRASTDTQYF
few	TRBD1	TRBJ2-3	TRBV29-1	CSTGQRSTDTQYF
few	TRBD1	TRBJ1-4	TRBV5-1	CASSPQGATNEKLFF
NA	NA	TRBJ1-1	TRBV10-3	CAISTDGSQLNTEAFF
few	NA	TRBJ2-1	TRBV6-5	CASKTTASGPGMFF
NA	NA	TRBJ1-1	TRBV29-1	CSVGGMAFF
few	TRBD2	TRBJ2-3	TRBV7-3	CASSQTVSLAGDFTDTQYF
few	NA	TRBJ2-6	TRBV6-6	CASTIRQSSGANVLTF
NA	NA	TRBJ2-3	TRBV2	CASSDRGTQYF
few	NA	TRBJ1-5	TRBV4-1	CASSHPLSNQPQHF
few	NA	TRBJ2-1	TRBV29-1	CSFEELFEQFF
many	TRBD2	TRBJ2-2	TRBV9	CASSFRGGAGTGELFF
few	NA	TRBJ2-3	TRBV19	CASSIAGKSTDTQYF
few	NA	TRBJ2-3	TRBV12-3/TRBV12-4	CASSRIRGTDTQYF
many	TRBD1	TRBJ2-2	TRBV5-1	CASSPRGRGQTGELFF
NA	TRBD1	TRBJ1-1	TRBV6-1	CASSGIQGAGTEAFF
NA	NA	TRBJ1-5	TRBV9	CASSVGAGDQPQHF
few	NA	TRBJ2-5	TRBV13	CASSLLAQQETQYF
few	NA	TRBJ2-5	TRBV2	CASRYPRAETQYF
few	TRBD1	TRBJ2-3	TRBV5-4	CASSLPGQGADTQYF
few	NA	TRBJ1-1	TRBV18	CASSPSISAEAFF
many	NA	TRBJ2-1	TRBV10-3	CAISESPGSSYNEQFF
many	NA	TRBJ1-1	TRBV6-6	CASSYEGNTEAFF
NA	NA	TRBJ2-3	TRBV9	CASSVGLLDTDTQYF
few	NA	TRBJ1-1	TRBV27	CATTNLGKGNSTEAFF
many	NA	TRBJ2-1	TRBV14	CASSQESRRDEQFF
NA	NA	TRBJ1-2	TRBV7-3	CASSFREGGDYTF
few	NA	TRBJ1-3	TRBV3-1	CASSHVRDGNTIYF
NA	NA	TRBJ1-2	TRBV9	CASSVGTNYGYTF
many	NA	TRBJ2-7	TRBV20-1	CSARDLTHEQYF
NA	TRBD2	TRBJ2-7	TRBV5-1	CASSWTSGGTLNEQYF
NA	NA	TRBJ1-3	TRBV28	CASDSAPTSGNTIYF